The sequence of this T cell receptor (beta chain) was determined in a study of T cell responses to AZD1222 COVID-19 vaccine (dated by TCRdb to the early 2020s). Concerning the study at large: AZD1222 recipients whose second dose came at about 4 weeks and those whose second dose came at about 12 weeks were combined into one group, since spike-specific TCR depth and breadth did not differ between the two schedules. A total of roughly 240 trial participants underwent TCR sequencing, of whom some 210 received two doses of AZD1222 and some 26 received two doses of the MenACWY control vaccine. Trial participants were enrolled into age subgroups of 18-55, 56-69 and 70-plus years, which contained approximately 150, 30 and 60 TCR-sequenced participants, respectively.

The CDR3 regions of human TCRbeta chains were analyzed by immunosequencing. Regarding the original processing steps: TCRs in the repertoires were compared against a reference library of SARS-CoV-2-specific TCRs that had been generated with the MIRA antigen-specificity platform. Breadth meant the fraction of unique TCRs that were SARS-CoV-2-associated, whereas depth meant the fraction of total T cells that were SARS-CoV-2-associated. Using the MIRA data, each spike-specific TCR was mapped to the spike region that the TCR reacts to and placed in a CD4 or CD8 class. Log10-transformed breadth and depth values were compared by one-way ANOVA with Sidak's multiple comparisons tests. Entries here come from immuneACCESS through TCRdb and include only in-frame sequences with V and J called. Some clones fail to appear in such tables; in the studies checked, an unresolved V gene covers under half of the shortfall, and the cause of the remainder is unknown. That table furnishes V, J and clone size, whereas the DNA furnished D and trimming. Across this sample there are 180,000 or so clones, with 80% to 95% seen only once. Roughly 3.9% of the sample is taken by the ten largest.

The time point label corresponds to: baseline before first vaccination. Samples from vaccinated people were obtained from the UK trials COV001 and COV002, which included a single-blind randomized controlled phase 2/3 trial of AZD1222 (ChAdOx1 nCoV-19) in healthy adults. For TCRbeta chain sequencing, PBMC samples were collected from trial participants at day 0 and at day 28 after the second dose. This clone appeared a single time. Its antigen remains unidentified. Base-call qualities are not available, and no considerably larger clone is one nucleotide away. Study-wide findings and limitations: Epitopes outside the regions mutated in the B.1.351 and B.1.1.7 variants were reportedly recognized by nearly half of the unique spike-specific TCRs. After two AZD1222 doses, both the breadth and the depth of spike-specific TCRs were significantly higher than at day 0 and than in MenACWY recipients. Participants were mostly white British and included more females than males, and it was suggested by the authors that clonal diversity may have been underestimated. The vaccine-associated CD4 TCRs covered the entire spike protein, and the dominant responses fell in regions 160-218 and 743-854. Because no day 14 peak-response samples were available, the repertoires could be characterized only after the peak T cell response. Conclusions about previously exposed vaccinees are limited, since just six AZD1222 recipients were seropositive for SARS-CoV-2 at baseline. The 56-69-year group was small, and its depth increase did not reach significance, likely because of low power.

The TCR was taken from an adult in good health. This specimen consisted of peripheral blood, obtained on day 0 of AZD1222 vaccination.

For the CDR3, the sequence is CASILNLQNLYGYTF. The nucleotide sequence is given as TGTGCCAGCATCCTAAACCTACAGAATCTCTATGGCTACACCTTC. The chain uses TRBV6-5 and TRBJ1-2, with the D gene uncertain. The CDR3 covers 15 residues, taking in both the cysteine and the phenylalanine. Just CDR3 DNA is preserved here, 45 bases in frame from base 1. The germline ends are 19 bases apart after V is trimmed by 7 bases and J by 4 bases. CDR1 is given as MNHEY and CDR2 as SVGAGI, both from the germline V gene.